One and the same sample provided the 5 T cell receptor beta chains below, sequenced in a study of T cell repertoires in cytomegalovirus infection. Each CDR3 protein gets one entry after TCRdb re-called the reads with MiXCR. The sample gives 900,000 to 950,000 distinct CDR3 sequences, 31% of which show up once; 10% to 15% is in the top ten. The antigens of these receptors remain unknown. This specimen was cultured CD8+ T cells from PBMCs, taken from culture after CMV antigen stimulation. These receptors all come from a human donor in good health (CMV status not recorded). Some clones in this sample may be carry-over from other donors' samples.

The rearrangement joins TRBV5-6 to TRBJ1-1, with a possible D match to TRBD1 (5 bases). Trimming pared 4 bases from V and 7 bases from J, leaving 11 bases between. CDR3 length equals 12 residues. CDR1 SGHDT and CDR2 YYEEEE come from the germline V gene. CDR3 DNA: TGTGCCAGCAGCCTCAGGGCGGTTGAAGCTTTCTTT. Amino acids: CASSLRAVEAFF.

The CDR3 DNA follows: TGTGCCAGCAGCCCGCTGGCTGGAGGCACTGAAGCTTTCTTT. It encodes CASSPLAGGTEAFF. The chain employs TRBV7-9 and TRBJ1-1; D gene unclear. CDR3 size: 14 residues. Trimming took 5 bases from V and 4 from J, leaving 14 bases between them. Germline lookup yields CDR1 SEHNR and CDR2 FQNEAQ (reference sequence). The variable domain in full, with the rest retrieved from reference TRBV7-9 and TRBJ1-1, is DTGVSQNPRHKITKRGQNVTFRCDPISEHNRLYWYRQTLGQGPEFLTYFQNEAQLEKSRLLSDRFSAERPKGSFSTLEIQRTEQGDSAMYLCASSPLAGGTEAFFGQGTRLTVV.

The chain combines TRBV11-2 with TRBJ1-2; D not resolved. Germline values: CDR1 SGHAT, CDR2 FQNNGV. This CDR3 has 13 amino acids. The germline V and J ends were trimmed by 1 base and 8 bases, with 11 bases remaining between them. The CDR3 DNA reads TGTGCCAGCAGCTTAGTTGGAGGAAGAGGCTACACCTTC. Protein sequence: CASSLVGGRGYTF.

Note on this clonotype: A much larger clone differs by one base, so this may be a read error. J is TRBJ2-3 and V is TRBV7-8; tentative D call: TRBD2 (7 bases). This CDR3 has 15 amino acids. The germline gives CDR1 SGHVS, CDR2 FQNEAQ. Here the CDR3 reads CVSSLGGAFTDTQYF. The CDR3 DNA follows: TGTGTCAGCAGCTTAGGGGGGGCCTTCACAGATACGCAGTATTTT.

There are a few counts of this clonotype. The rearrangement links TRBV27 to TRBJ2-1, with D perhaps TRBD2 (6 bases). The CDR3 covers 11 residues. Germline V CDR1 and CDR2: MNHEY, SMNVEV (reference sequence). V lost 6 bases and J 10 bases, leaving 10 bases between the germline ends. The CDR3 DNA sequence: TGTGCCAGCAGAGGCCGGGGGGAGCAGTTCTTC. Amino acid sequence: CASRGRGEQFF.